This is a list of T cell receptor beta chains from one sample in a study of blood T cell repertoires in COVID-19. Using immunoSEQ multiplex PCR, the repertoire was profiled, and TCRdb retains in-frame clones only, with some absent. The data contain about 200,000 clones, roughly 90% of them singletons. Sequencing input: peripheral blood. All receptors come from a man aged 45-60 years with COVID-19, enrolled during active disease. The CDR3 runs from the conserved cysteine through the conserved F or W. D genes are given only for firm matches. The size entry is marked missing in some rows and otherwise reads once, few, many or a size class.

V: TRBV11-2
length: 15
D: TRBD2
J: TRBJ2-7
size: .
DNA: TGTGCCAGCAGCGTGACTAGCGGACTCTCCTACGAGCAGTACTTC
CDR3: CASSVTSGLSYEQYF

V: TRBV12-5
length: 15
D: .
J: TRBJ2-2
size: .
DNA: TGTGCTAGTGGTTTGGGTCAATTTGACACCGGGGAGCTGTTTTTT
CDR3: CASGLGQFDTGELFF

V: TRBV7-2
length: 14
D: TRBD2
J: TRBJ2-7
size: once
DNA: TGTGCCAGCAGCGCCGGGGGGTCCACCTACGAGCAGTACTTC
CDR3: CASSAGGSTYEQYF

V: TRBV4-1
length: 21
D: TRBD2
J: TRBJ2-3
size: .
DNA: TGCGCCAGCAGCCCCCCCCGGCGGGCTAGCGGGAGGGCCGTCAGCACAGATACGCAGTATTTT
CDR3: CASSPPRRASGRAVSTDTQYF

V: TRBV3-1/TRBV3-2
length: 15
D: .
J: TRBJ2-3
size: .
DNA: TGTGCCAGCAGCCTCGACCCCAGGGGATCAGATACGCAGTATTTT
CDR3: CASSLDPRGSDTQYF

V: TRBV6-5
length: 14
D: .
J: TRBJ2-6
size: .
DNA: TGTGCCAGCAGGGCAGGGGCTGGGGCCAACGTCCTGACTTTC
CDR3: CASRAGAGANVLTF

V: TRBV24-1
length: 17
D: TRBD1
J: TRBJ2-7
size: .
DNA: TGTGCCACCAGTGATTCATCATTAGGGGGCAGGGGGAGCGAGCAGTACTTC
CDR3: CATSDSSLGGRGSEQYF

V: TRBV7-2
length: 15
D: TRBD1
J: TRBJ1-1
size: .
DNA: TGTGCCAGCAGCTTGTCTCCAGGGGGGAGCACTGAAGCTTTCTTT
CDR3: CASSLSPGGSTEAFF

V: TRBV3-1/TRBV3-2
length: 14
D: .
J: TRBJ2-7
size: .
DNA: TGTGCCAGCAGCCTGCCGGGGCGGGGGCGGGAGCAGTACTTC
CDR3: CASSLPGRGREQYF

V: TRBV19
length: 16
D: .
J: TRBJ2-3
size: .
DNA: TGTGCCAGTAGTATTTCGGCGGGGGCTACGGGGGATACGCAGTATTTT
CDR3: CASSISAGATGDTQYF

V: TRBV10-1
length: 15
D: .
J: TRBJ1-1
size: .
DNA: TGCGCCAGCAGTGAGTCCGGGACATTGAACACTGAAGCTTTCTTT
CDR3: CASSESGTLNTEAFF

V: TRBV5-5
length: 12
D: .
J: TRBJ1-5
size: .
DNA: TGTGCCAGCAGCGAGGAATTACAGCCCCAGCATTTT
CDR3: CASSEELQPQHF

V: TRBV5-5
length: 18
D: TRBD1
J: TRBJ2-7
size: .
DNA: TGTGCCAGCACCACAATTCCTCCGGGGACAGGGTACACCTACGAGCAGTACTTC
CDR3: CASTTIPPGTGYTYEQYF

V: TRBV9
length: 16
D: .
J: TRBJ2-6
size: .
DNA: TGTGCCAGCAGCGTAGGAGGGGGCTCTGGGGCCAACGTCCTGACTTTC
CDR3: CASSVGGGSGANVLTF

V: TRBV10-1
length: 15
D: TRBD1
J: TRBJ1-1
size: .
DNA: TGCGCCAGCAGTTATCCGGGACAGAAAAACACTGAAGCTTTCTTT
CDR3: CASSYPGQKNTEAFF

V: TRBV7-9
length: 11
D: .
J: TRBJ2-7
size: .
DNA: TGTGCCAGCAGCTTCGCGTACGAGCAGTACTTC
CDR3: CASSFAYEQYF

V: TRBV6-6
length: 14
D: .
J: TRBJ1-6
size: .
DNA: TGTGCCAGCAGTTACGGTACAGTCGATTCACCCCTCCACTTT
CDR3: CASSYGTVDSPLHF

V: TRBV5-4
length: 16
D: TRBD1
J: TRBJ2-1
size: .
DNA: TGTGCCAGCAGCTTGGGGGGACAGGGCGCTTACAATGAGCAGTTCTTC
CDR3: CASSLGGQGAYNEQFF

V: TRBV19
length: 13
D: .
J: TRBJ1-1
size: .
DNA: TGTGCCAGTACCCCCCTGGGAGTTCGCGAAGCTTTCTTT
CDR3: CASTPLGVREAFF

V: TRBV10-3
length: 15
D: TRBD1
J: TRBJ2-7
size: .
DNA: TGTGCCATCAGTGATGCGACAGGGGATCCCTACGAGCAGTACTTC
CDR3: CAISDATGDPYEQYF

V: TRBV18
length: 14
D: .
J: TRBJ2-2
size: .
DNA: TGTGCCAGCTCACCATCGGGGTCAACCGGGGAGCTGTTTTTT
CDR3: CASSPSGSTGELFF

V: TRBV18
length: 17
D: TRBD2
J: TRBJ2-3
size: .
DNA: TGTGCCAGCTCACCCCGCGGGGGGATTTGGGGCACAGATACGCAGTATTTT
CDR3: CASSPRGGIWGTDTQYF

V: TRBV28
length: 15
D: TRBD1
J: TRBJ1-3
size: .
DNA: TGTGCCAGCAGTCCCCTGACAGGGACTGGAAACACCATATATTTT
CDR3: CASSPLTGTGNTIYF

V: TRBV6-6
length: 15
D: TRBD2
J: TRBJ2-7
size: .
DNA: TGTGCCAGCAGTTACTCGCGGACTAGATCTTACGAGCAATACTTC
CDR3: CASSYSRTRSYEQYF

V: TRBV11-2
length: 14
D: .
J: TRBJ1-6
size: once
DNA: TGTGCCAGCAGCTTAGTGGCGGGCAATTCACCCCTCCACTTT
CDR3: CASSLVAGNSPLHF

V: TRBV10-3
length: 16
D: TRBD2
J: TRBJ2-3
size: once
DNA: TGTGCCACCTCCCAAGGGACTAGCGGGGTCACAGATACGCAGTATTTT
CDR3: CATSQGTSGVTDTQYF

V: TRBV11-3
length: 13
D: .
J: TRBJ1-1
size: once
DNA: TGTGCCAGCAGCTTAGACGGGAACACTGAAGCTTTCTTT
CDR3: CASSLDGNTEAFF

V: TRBV6-1
length: 16
D: TRBD1
J: TRBJ1-2
size: .
DNA: TGTGCCAGCAGTGTCCTCGCGGCAGGGGGCAACTATGGCTACACCTTC
CDR3: CASSVLAAGGNYGYTF

V: TRBV24-1
length: 16
D: TRBD2
J: TRBJ2-1
size: .
DNA: TGTGCCACCAGTGACAGGACTAGCGGGAGGGCCAATGAGCAGTTCTTC
CDR3: CATSDRTSGRANEQFF